One and the same sample provided the 5 T cell receptor beta chains below, sequenced in a study of T cell responses to AZD1222 COVID-19 vaccine. Sequencing was performed with immunoSEQ multiplex PCR; in TCRdb, only in-frame clones are kept and a portion is missing. The profile shows some 120,000 clones, 75% to 90% of them singletons. This specimen was peripheral blood, taken on day 0 of AZD1222 vaccination. The origin of the receptors is an adult in good health.

This clone is a singleton in its sample. The chain joins TRBV4-2 to TRBJ2-6, with D possibly being TRBD1 or TRBD2 (6 bases each). Germline CDR1 and CDR2: LGHNA and YNFKEQ. The CDR3 has 18 amino acids. Trimming removed 1 base at V and 0 bases at J, with 13 bases between. The CDR3 DNA reads as TGTGCCAGCAGCCAAGTACAGGGACTGTTCTCTGGGGCCAACGTCCTGACTTTC. Residues: CASSQVQGLFSGANVLTF.

J is TRBJ2-7 and V is TRBV6-2 or TRBV6-3; 9 nucleotides align to TRBD2. CDR1 is MNHEY, CDR2 SVGEGT, per germline. The length of the CDR3 is 14 residues. The junction had 4 bases not matched to a gene; V was cut back by 3 bases and J by 4 bases. The DNA for the CDR3 is TGTGCCAGCAGTTATAGACTAGCGGCTTACGAGCAGTACTTC. The encoded protein is CASSYRLAAYEQYF.

The chain uses TRBV30 and TRBJ1-4; D is unresolved. Germline CDR1 is GTSNPN and CDR2 is SVGIG (reference sequence). The CDR3 extends over 13 amino acids. Trimming shortened V by 7 bases and J by 0 bases, and 9 bases separated the two germline ends. The CDR3 nucleotides are TGTGCCTTGGAAGTTGCAACTAATGAAAAACTGTTTTTT. It yields the protein CALEVATNEKLFF.

The chain carries TRBV29-1 and TRBJ2-7; D assignment may be TRBD1 or TRBD2 (5 bases each). The CDR3 runs 14 residues. The germline gives CDR1 SQVTM, CDR2 ANQGSEA. V was pared by 7 bases and J by 1 base, with 17 bases between. CDR3 nucleotides: TGCAGCGGGGGGAGAGGGCCGAGTTCCTACGAGCAGTACTTC. It specifies CSGGRGPSSYEQYF.

The V gene is TRBV7-2, the J gene TRBJ2-2; either TRBD1 or TRBD2 may fit D (5 bases each). The CDR3 is 16 amino acids. The V gene's germline CDR1 is SGHTA and CDR2 FQGNSA. Trimming cost V 1 base and J 3 bases, with 12 bases left between them. CDR3 nucleotide sequence: TGTGCCAGCAGCTTAGAGGCCCTGGGGGACACCGGGGAGCTGTTTTTT. Amino acids: CASSLEALGDTGELFF.